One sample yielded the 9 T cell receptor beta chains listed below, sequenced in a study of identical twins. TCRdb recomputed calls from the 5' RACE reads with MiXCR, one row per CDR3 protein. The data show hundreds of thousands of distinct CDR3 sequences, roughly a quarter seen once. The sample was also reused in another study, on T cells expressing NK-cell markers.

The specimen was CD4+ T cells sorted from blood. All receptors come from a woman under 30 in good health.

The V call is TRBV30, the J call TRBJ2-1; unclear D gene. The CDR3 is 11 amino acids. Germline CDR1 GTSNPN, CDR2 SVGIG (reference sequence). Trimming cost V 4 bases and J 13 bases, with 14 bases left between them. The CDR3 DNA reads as TGTGCCTGGACTGTCGGGCAGAGCCAGTTCTTC. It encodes CAWTVGQSQFF.

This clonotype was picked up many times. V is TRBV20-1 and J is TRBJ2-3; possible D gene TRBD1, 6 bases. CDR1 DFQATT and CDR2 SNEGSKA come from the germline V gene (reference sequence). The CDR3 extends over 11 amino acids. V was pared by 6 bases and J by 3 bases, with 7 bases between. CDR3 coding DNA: TGCAGTGCCAGGGGAACAGATACGCAGTATTTT. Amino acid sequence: CSARGTDTQYF.

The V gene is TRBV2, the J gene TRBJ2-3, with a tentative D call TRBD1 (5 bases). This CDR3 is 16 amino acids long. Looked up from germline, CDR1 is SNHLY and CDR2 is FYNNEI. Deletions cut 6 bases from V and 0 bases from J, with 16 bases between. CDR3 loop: CASSRVQSTSTDTQYF. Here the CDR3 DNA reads TGTGCCAGCAGCAGGGTTCAGAGCACCAGCACAGATACGCAGTATTTT.

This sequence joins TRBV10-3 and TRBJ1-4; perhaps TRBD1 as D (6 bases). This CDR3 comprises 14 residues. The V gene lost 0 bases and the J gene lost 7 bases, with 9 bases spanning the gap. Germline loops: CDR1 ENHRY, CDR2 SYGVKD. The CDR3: CAISESGTSEKLFF. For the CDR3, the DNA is TGTGCCATCAGTGAGTCGGGGACAAGTGAAAAACTGTTTTTT.

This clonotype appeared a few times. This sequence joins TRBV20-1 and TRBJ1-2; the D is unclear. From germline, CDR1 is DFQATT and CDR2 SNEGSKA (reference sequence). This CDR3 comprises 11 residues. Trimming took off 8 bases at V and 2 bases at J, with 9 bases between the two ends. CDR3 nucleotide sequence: TGCAGTTTTTCGGCAAACTATGGCTACACCTTC. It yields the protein CSFSANYGYTF.

The CDR3, as DNA: TGCGACAGGGGAGGGGCGGGAGACACTGAAGCTTTCTTT. Amino acid sequence: CDRGGAGDTEAFF. J is TRBJ1-1 and V is TRBV5-1; 7 bases are shared with TRBD1. CDR3 length: 13 amino acids. Per germline, CDR1 SGHRS and CDR2 YFSETQ.

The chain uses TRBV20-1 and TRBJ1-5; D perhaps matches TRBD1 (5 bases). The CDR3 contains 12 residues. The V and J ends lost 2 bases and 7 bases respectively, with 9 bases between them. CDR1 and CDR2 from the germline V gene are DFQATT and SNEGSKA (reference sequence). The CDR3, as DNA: TGCAGTGCTAGACAGGGATTCCAGCCCCAGCATTTT. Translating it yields CSARQGFQPQHF.

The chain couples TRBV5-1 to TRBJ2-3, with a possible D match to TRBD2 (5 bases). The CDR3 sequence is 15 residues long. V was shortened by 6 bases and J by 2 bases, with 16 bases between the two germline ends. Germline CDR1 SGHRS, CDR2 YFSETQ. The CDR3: CASIKTGEYTDTQYF. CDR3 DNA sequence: TGCGCCAGCATTAAGACTGGGGAGTACACAGATACGCAGTATTTT.

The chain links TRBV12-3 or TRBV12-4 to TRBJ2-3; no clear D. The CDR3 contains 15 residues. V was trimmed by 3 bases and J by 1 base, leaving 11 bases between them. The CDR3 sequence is CASSLGRSRTDTQYF. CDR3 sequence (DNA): TGTGCCAGCAGTTTGGGCAGATCCCGCACAGATACGCAGTATTTT.